Reported below is one T cell receptor beta chain. This record belongs to a study of control samples from healthy donors and cancer patients. Using immunoSEQ multiplex PCR, the repertoire was profiled, and TCRdb retains in-frame clones only, with some absent. The sample has about 100,000 clones, around four fifths seen once. V was clipped by 8 bases and J by 5 bases; unmatched bases: 6. The germline CDR1 and CDR2 sequences are SQVTM and ANQGSEA. CDR3 size: 12 residues. The specimen sequenced was blood. The V gene is TRBV29-1, the J gene TRBJ2-7; 10 bases agree with TRBD1. The source is a man aged 30-40 years in good health. CDR3 sequence: CSISGTGDEQYF. CDR3 DNA: TGCAGCATATCCGGGACAGGGGACGAGCAGTACTTC.